This T cell receptor (beta chain) derives from a study of Graves' ophthalmopathy and Graves' hyperthyroidism. Of note for this clonotype: Its antigen is as yet unknown.

Aged 18 to 65, hyperthyroidism patients had been newly diagnosed, with under 2 months' duration. Diagnosis relied on clinical symptoms, serum thyroxine, TRAb, thyroid ultrasound and orbital computed tomography. Looked up from germline, CDR1 is KGHDR and CDR2 is SFDVKD. CDR3 length: 15 residues. V trimming: 3 bases; J trimming: 0 bases; junction bases outside the gene matches: 1. General study results and limits: The blood repertoire also included most expanded thyroid clonotypes above 0.001 frequency.

Amplified TCR beta CDR3 regions were obtained using RNA transcripts as template. An initial RT-PCR round employing HTBI primers preceded a second-round multiplex PCR. Each CDR3 protein gets one entry after TCRdb re-called the multiplex PCR reads with MiXCR. The table includes about 550,000 distinct CDR3 sequences, approximately 37% detected once. The sequenced material came from peripheral blood or thyroid tissue (not recorded which). The sequence derives from an adult man with Graves' hyperthyroidism. The chain couples TRBV24-1 to TRBJ2-3; 8 bases match TRBD2. Here the CDR3 reads CATSDSGGSTDTQYF. The CDR3 bases are TGTGCCACCAGTGATAGCGGGGGAAGCACAGATACGCAGTATTTT.